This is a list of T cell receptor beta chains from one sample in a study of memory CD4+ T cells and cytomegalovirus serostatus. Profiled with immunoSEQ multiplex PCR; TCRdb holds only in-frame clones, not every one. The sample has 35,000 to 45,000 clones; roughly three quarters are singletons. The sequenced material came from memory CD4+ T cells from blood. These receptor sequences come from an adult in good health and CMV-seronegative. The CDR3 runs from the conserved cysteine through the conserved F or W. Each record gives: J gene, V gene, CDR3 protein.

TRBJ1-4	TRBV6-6	CASSAEDATNEKLFF
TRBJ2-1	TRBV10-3	CAGSGGERNEQFF
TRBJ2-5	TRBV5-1	CASSSRVTQYF
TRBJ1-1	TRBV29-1	CSVVIGGGTEAFF
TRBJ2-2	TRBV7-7	CASRNIAGGTNTGELFF
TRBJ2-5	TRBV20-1	CSAGTSGLQYF
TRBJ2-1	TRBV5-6	CASTRSQARSYNEQFF
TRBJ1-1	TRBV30	CAWTSSRRRTTEAFF
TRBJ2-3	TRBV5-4	CAGMKGVTSTDTQYF
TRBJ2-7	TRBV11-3	CASSPGQGRTYEQYF
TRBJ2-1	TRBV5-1	CASSLGLADYNEQFF
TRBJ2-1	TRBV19	CASSRRDAVWDEQFF
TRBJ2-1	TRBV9	CASSPWDSDNEQFF
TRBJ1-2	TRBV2	CASRDRVERSNYGYTF
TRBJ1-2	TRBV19	CASSTSSGASYGYTF
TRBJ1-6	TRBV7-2	CASSLQNSPLHF
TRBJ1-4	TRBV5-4	CASSPGQATNEKLFF
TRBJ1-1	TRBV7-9	CASSAGKTANTEAFF
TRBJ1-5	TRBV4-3	CASSQGATYSNQPQHF
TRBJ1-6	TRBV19	CASSPGRDSPLHF
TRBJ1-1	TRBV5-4	CASSSKQGERTEAFF
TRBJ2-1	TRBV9	CASSVIAGVGEQFF
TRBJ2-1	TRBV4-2	CASSQERSGGPHEQFF
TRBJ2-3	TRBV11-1	CASSLGGGTDTQYF
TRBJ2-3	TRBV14	CASSPQSTDTQYF
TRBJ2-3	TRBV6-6	CASSRTGDTQYF
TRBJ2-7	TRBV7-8	CASRGRGYEQYF
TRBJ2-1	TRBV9	CASSVDANYNEQFF
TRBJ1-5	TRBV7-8	CASSLRDRPNQPQHF
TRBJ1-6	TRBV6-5	CASSYGYQSPLHF
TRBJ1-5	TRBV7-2	CASSLDRVQPQHF
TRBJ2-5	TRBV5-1	CASSLVGGGETQYF
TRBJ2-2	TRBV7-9	CASSLRDISAGELFF
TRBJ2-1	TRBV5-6	CASSSTTSGVSNEQFF
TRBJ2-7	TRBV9	CASSVDSGTVKQYF
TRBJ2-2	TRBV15	CATRAGRNTGELFF
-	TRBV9	CASSVAGGREQYF
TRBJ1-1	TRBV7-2	CASSRQGYTEAFF
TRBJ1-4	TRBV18	CASSPVGGLRELFF
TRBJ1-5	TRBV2	CASNRQFSNQPQHF
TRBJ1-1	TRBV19	CASALLGTGKPEAFF
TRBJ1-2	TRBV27	CASSPRAANYGYTF
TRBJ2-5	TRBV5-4	CASSLGLVQETQYF
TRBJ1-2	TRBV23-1	CASSQSKVGEYYGYTF
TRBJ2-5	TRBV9	CASSPGLAGETQYF
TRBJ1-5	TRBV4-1	CASSQYRDQPQHF
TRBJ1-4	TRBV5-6	CASSLTGGANEKLFF